The entry that follows covers one T cell receptor (beta chain) sequence. What it binds is not known. Other DNA sequences in this specimen translate into the identical CDR3. Sequencing used cDNA as its template, made by extracting RNA and reverse transcribing it. TCRdb's copy holds only in-frame clones and misses some; the assay was immunoSEQ multiplex PCR. This sample has 200,000 to 250,000 clones; 66% occur once, and the top ten carry 0.95% to 1.5%. The data are from a study of CD8+ T cells in alopecia areata. Across the whole study: By percentage of affected scalp area, the severity of treated patients was scored.

Overall study findings and caveats: In scalp and blood during tofacitinib, many expanded lesional clones persisted. Scalp samples also yield sequences from resident alphabeta T cells of normal skin.

Treatment meaning: oral pan-JAK inhibitor, 5-10 mg twice daily. Separation by sorting yielded CD4+ and CD8+ T cells from PBMCs. This receptor was obtained from a human donor with alopecia areata. The specimen was CD4+ T cells sorted from blood, collected at week 44, from a patient treated with tofacitinib.

As DNA, the CDR3 is TGCAGTGCTAGGGACACCTACGAGCAGTACTTC. This gives the protein CSARDTYEQYF. V gene TRBV20-1 combines with J gene TRBJ2-7; a possible D gene is TRBD1 (5 bases). Germline V gene data show CDR1 as DFQATT and CDR2 as SNEGSKA (reference sequence). The CDR3 spans 11 residues. V lost 3 bases and J 2 bases, leaving 5 bases between the germline ends.